The next 23 T cell receptor beta chains were all read from a single sample in a study of OX40 agonist ivuxolimab in advanced cancers. Only in-frame clones appear in the TCRdb table, and some are missing; sequencing was by immunoSEQ multiplex PCR. The table shows about 38,000 clones, with approximately 80% occurring only once. The sequencing here drew on CD4+ or CD8+ T cells sorted from blood, taken in a trial of the OX40 agonist ivuxolimab. These receptors were collected from an adult with an advanced solid tumor such as melanoma, head and neck, liver or kidney cancer.

J is TRBJ2-3 and V is TRBV5-1; 13 bases align to TRBD2. The CDR3 sequence is 16 residues long. V lost 0 bases, J lost 6 bases, and 4 bases stayed unmatched. Germline V gene data show CDR1 as SGHRS and CDR2 as YFSETQ. CDR3 loop: CASSLGTSGRWDTQYF. CDR3 nucleotide sequence: TGCGCCAGCAGCTTGGGGACTAGCGGGAGATGGGATACGCAGTATTTT.

About this clone: The sample contains more than one DNA sequence encoding this CDR3. The V call is TRBV18, the J call TRBJ1-2; 10 bases match TRBD1. This CDR3 comprises 14 residues. The germline CDR1 and CDR2 sequences are KGHSH and LQKENI. V shed 5 bases and J 6 bases; nucleotides not matched to a gene: 6. The CDR3, as DNA: TGTGCCAGCTCAGAAAACGGACAGGGGGATGGCTACACCTTC. Its protein product is CASSENGQGDGYTF.

This CDR3 is CASSPRQGGTGELFF. CDR3 sequence (DNA): TGTGCCAGCAGCCCCCGACAGGGTGGTACCGGGGAGCTGTTTTTT. The chain joins TRBV9 to TRBJ2-2, with 7 bases aligning to TRBD1. Trimming took 4 bases from V and 5 from J; bases not matched to a gene: 8. The V gene's germline CDR1 is SGDLS and CDR2 YYNGEE. The CDR3 consists of 15 residues.

V gene TRBV6-5 combines with J gene TRBJ2-1, with 7 nucleotides matching TRBD1. CDR1 and CDR2 (germline): MNHEY, SVGAGI. CDR3 length equals 12 residues. V trimming: 6 bases; J trimming: 15 bases; junction bases outside the gene matches: 11. The CDR3 nucleotides are TGTGCCAGCAGCGTACTTCAAGGGGGCCTGTTCTTC. This translates into CASSVLQGGLFF.

The CDR3: CASSEQGGMVNQPQHF. The CDR3 DNA follows: TGTGCCAGCAGTGAACAAGGGGGGATGGTCAATCAGCCCCAGCATTTT. The rearrangement uses TRBV6-1 and TRBJ1-5; maybe TRBD1 (6 bases). The CDR3 contains 16 residues. Germline lookup yields CDR1 MNHNS and CDR2 SASEGT. Trimming took 2 bases from V and 3 from J, leaving 14 bases between them.

V usage is TRBV10-3 and J usage is TRBJ1-2, with D tentatively TRBD1 (6 bases). Germline CDR1 reads ENHRY; CDR2 reads SYGVKD. This CDR3 is built from 17 residues. V lost 2 bases and J lost 6, with 22 bases in between. In nucleotides, the CDR3 is TGTGCCATCAGTGAGCCGGGACAAGCGGCCCCTTTTGATGGCTACACCTTC. Protein sequence: CAISEPGQAAPFDGYTF.

The genes are TRBV10-3 and TRBJ1-5; 11 bases agree with TRBD1. Germline CDR1 reads ENHRY; CDR2 reads SYGVKD. The CDR3 is made up of 16 amino acids. Germline trimming cut 4 bases from V and 3 bases from J; bases unmatched to any gene: 5. CDR3 amino acids: CAISVGDRGNNQPQHF. CDR3 nucleotide sequence: TGTGCCATCAGTGTTGGGGACAGGGGGAACAATCAGCCCCAGCATTTT.

The V and J genes are TRBV15 and TRBJ2-6; TRBD1 is a possible D gene (5 bases). CDR3 length: 17 residues. CDR1 and CDR2 from the germline V gene are LNHNV and YYDKDF (reference sequence). The germline V and J ends were trimmed by 1 base and 1 base, with 11 bases remaining between them. The CDR3 coding sequence is TGTGCCACCAGCAGAGTCTTAGACAGTTCTGGGGCCAACGTCCTGACTTTC. Translated: CATSRVLDSSGANVLTF.

The chain has TRBV6-1 and TRBJ1-5, with D perhaps TRBD1 (6 bases). V dropped 6 bases and J dropped 1 base, with 10 bases sitting between them. The germline CDR1 and CDR2 sequences are MNHNS and SASEGT. CDR3 length: 14 amino acids. The CDR3 protein is CASREQGSNQPQHF. CDR3 nucleotide sequence: TGTGCCAGCAGGGAACAGGGAAGCAATCAGCCCCAGCATTTT.

The CDR3 DNA reads TGTGCCAGCTCACCACAGGGGCTGAACACTGAAGCTTTCTTT. Translated: CASSPQGLNTEAFF. V is TRBV18 and J is TRBJ1-1; D perhaps matches TRBD1 (5 bases). CDR1 and CDR2 (germline): KGHSH, LQKENI. Trimming pared 1 base from V and 0 bases from J, leaving 6 bases between. This CDR3 contains 14 residues.

This chain uses TRBV5-1 with TRBJ1-1, with D possibly matching TRBD1 (5 bases). With 0 bases removed from V and 5 bases from J, the gap between germline ends came to 8 bases. Germline V gives CDR1 SGHRS, CDR2 YFSETQ. The CDR3 has 13 residues. CDR3 residues: CASSLGGRTEAFF. CDR3 in DNA: TGCGCCAGCAGCTTGGGGGGCAGGACTGAAGCTTTCTTT.

The chain recombines TRBV6-1 with TRBJ2-3, with 7 bases aligning to TRBD2. The CDR3 is made up of 14 amino acids. The V gene's germline CDR1 is MNHNS and CDR2 SASEGT. V lost 8 bases and J lost 4; bases outside the gene matches: 9. The CDR3 reads CASVREQFADTQYF. The CDR3 nucleotides read TGTGCCAGCGTGCGGGAGCAATTCGCAGATACGCAGTATTTT.

This rearrangement joins TRBV29-1 to TRBJ2-3; no clear D. Germline assignment: CDR1 SQVTM and CDR2 ANQGSEA. V shed 4 bases and J shed 3 bases, with 5 bases lying between them. This CDR3 is 11 amino acids long. The CDR3 bases are TGCAGCGTTGGGGTGACAGATACGCAGTATTTT. Its translation is CSVGVTDTQYF.

This clone occurred once. CDR3 sequence reads: CASSTGTEQYF. CDR3 sequence (DNA): TGTGCCAGCAGCACAGGGACCGAGCAGTACTTC. V and J are TRBV6-5 and TRBJ2-7, with a tentative D call TRBD1 (6 bases). The germline V and J ends were trimmed by 6 bases and 6 bases, with 9 bases remaining between them. CDR1 is MNHEY, CDR2 SVGAGI, per germline. This CDR3 comprises 11 residues.

The chain combines TRBV6-5 with TRBJ2-7; 7 bases agree with TRBD1. In germline, CDR1 is MNHEY, CDR2 SVGAGI. The V gene end was trimmed by 6 bases and the J gene end by 2 bases; junction bases not matched to a gene: 7. The CDR3 loop spans 14 amino acids. The CDR3 reads CASRASGTAYEQYF. The CDR3 nucleotides read TGTGCCAGCAGAGCCTCCGGGACAGCCTACGAGCAGTACTTC.

The chain links TRBV7-9 to TRBJ2-1; 11 bases align to TRBD2. V gave up 5 bases and J gave up 6 bases; unmatched junction bases: 9. The CDR3 has 16 amino acids. From germline, CDR1 is SEHNR and CDR2 FQNEAQ (reference sequence). Here the CDR3 DNA reads TGTGCCAGCAGCCCACTCACTAGCGGGAGTGCCAATGAGCAGTTCTTC. As protein: CASSPLTSGSANEQFF.

The gene calls are TRBV7-6 and TRBJ1-5, with no clear D. Looked up from germline, CDR1 is SGHVS and CDR2 is FNYEAQ. This CDR3 contains 14 residues. Trimming cost V 1 base and J 6 bases, with 10 bases left between them. CDR3: CASSLGPLGQPQHF. The CDR3 coding sequence is TGTGCCAGCAGCTTAGGCCCCCTCGGTCAGCCCCAGCATTTT.

The genes are TRBV5-8 and TRBJ1-2; D uncertain. Trimming left V 0 bases short and J 0 bases short, with 6 bases between. Germline V gene data show CDR1 as SGHTS and CDR2 as YDEGEE. The CDR3 is 14 amino acids. CDR3 coding DNA: TGTGCCAGCAGCTTGGCGTCGGCTAACTATGGCTACACCTTC. This translates into CASSLASANYGYTF.

The chain recombines TRBV5-4 with TRBJ2-4, with D maybe TRBD2 (6 bases). CDR1 is SGHNT and CDR2 is YYREEE in the germline V gene (reference sequence). The CDR3 covers 16 residues. V was pared by 2 bases and J by 1 base, with 13 bases between. CDR3 DNA sequence: TGTGCCAGCAGCTTAGACGGGGGATTCGCCAAAAACATTCAGTACTTC. Translation: CASSLDGGFAKNIQYF. The full variable domain, in which reference TRBV5-4 and TRBJ2-4 provide the parts outside the CDR3, is ETGVTQSPTHLIKTRGQQVTLRCSSQSGHNTVSWYQQALGQGPQFIFQYYREEENGRGNFPPRFSGLQFPNYSSELNVNALELDDSALYLCASSLDGGFAKNIQYFGAGTRLSVL.

The genes are TRBV20-1 and TRBJ2-3; the match to TRBD2 covers 8 bases. The CDR3 loop spans 11 amino acids. The germline V gene has CDR1 DFQATT and CDR2 SNEGSKA (reference sequence). Unmatched junction bases numbered 1, after V lost 3 bases and J lost 8 bases. The DNA of the CDR3 is TGCAGTGCTAGCGGGAGGGGTACGCAGTATTTT. Its protein product is CSASGRGTQYF.

The V gene is TRBV6-5, the J gene TRBJ1-1; unclear D gene. Trimming left V 4 bases short and J 6 bases short, with 15 bases between. The CDR3 is 14 amino acids. Germline lookup yields CDR1 MNHEY and CDR2 SVGAGI. Written as DNA, the CDR3 is TGTGCCAGCAGTTTTGACAAAGCGCGTCCTGAAGCTTTCTTT. Translation gives CASSFDKARPEAFF.

J is TRBJ2-5 and V is TRBV7-9; D is perhaps TRBD2 (5 bases). CDR1 is SEHNR and CDR2 is FQNEAQ in the germline V gene (reference sequence). V lost 5 bases to trimming and J lost 5 bases, with 18 bases between them. The CDR3 runs to 15 residues. In DNA, the CDR3 is TGTGCCAGCAGCACCGAGGGTAAACTGTTGGAGACCCAGTACTTC. This translates into CASSTEGKLLETQYF.

This chain uses TRBV11-2 with TRBJ1-4; D possibly corresponds to TRBD1 (5 bases). V was pared by 3 bases and J by 2 bases, with 7 bases between. Germline lookup yields CDR1 SGHAT and CDR2 FQNNGV. CDR3 length equals 14 residues. CDR3 sequence (DNA): TGTGCCAGCAGCTTGCGGGGGACTAATGAAAAACTGTTTTTT. Translation gives CASSLRGTNEKLFF.